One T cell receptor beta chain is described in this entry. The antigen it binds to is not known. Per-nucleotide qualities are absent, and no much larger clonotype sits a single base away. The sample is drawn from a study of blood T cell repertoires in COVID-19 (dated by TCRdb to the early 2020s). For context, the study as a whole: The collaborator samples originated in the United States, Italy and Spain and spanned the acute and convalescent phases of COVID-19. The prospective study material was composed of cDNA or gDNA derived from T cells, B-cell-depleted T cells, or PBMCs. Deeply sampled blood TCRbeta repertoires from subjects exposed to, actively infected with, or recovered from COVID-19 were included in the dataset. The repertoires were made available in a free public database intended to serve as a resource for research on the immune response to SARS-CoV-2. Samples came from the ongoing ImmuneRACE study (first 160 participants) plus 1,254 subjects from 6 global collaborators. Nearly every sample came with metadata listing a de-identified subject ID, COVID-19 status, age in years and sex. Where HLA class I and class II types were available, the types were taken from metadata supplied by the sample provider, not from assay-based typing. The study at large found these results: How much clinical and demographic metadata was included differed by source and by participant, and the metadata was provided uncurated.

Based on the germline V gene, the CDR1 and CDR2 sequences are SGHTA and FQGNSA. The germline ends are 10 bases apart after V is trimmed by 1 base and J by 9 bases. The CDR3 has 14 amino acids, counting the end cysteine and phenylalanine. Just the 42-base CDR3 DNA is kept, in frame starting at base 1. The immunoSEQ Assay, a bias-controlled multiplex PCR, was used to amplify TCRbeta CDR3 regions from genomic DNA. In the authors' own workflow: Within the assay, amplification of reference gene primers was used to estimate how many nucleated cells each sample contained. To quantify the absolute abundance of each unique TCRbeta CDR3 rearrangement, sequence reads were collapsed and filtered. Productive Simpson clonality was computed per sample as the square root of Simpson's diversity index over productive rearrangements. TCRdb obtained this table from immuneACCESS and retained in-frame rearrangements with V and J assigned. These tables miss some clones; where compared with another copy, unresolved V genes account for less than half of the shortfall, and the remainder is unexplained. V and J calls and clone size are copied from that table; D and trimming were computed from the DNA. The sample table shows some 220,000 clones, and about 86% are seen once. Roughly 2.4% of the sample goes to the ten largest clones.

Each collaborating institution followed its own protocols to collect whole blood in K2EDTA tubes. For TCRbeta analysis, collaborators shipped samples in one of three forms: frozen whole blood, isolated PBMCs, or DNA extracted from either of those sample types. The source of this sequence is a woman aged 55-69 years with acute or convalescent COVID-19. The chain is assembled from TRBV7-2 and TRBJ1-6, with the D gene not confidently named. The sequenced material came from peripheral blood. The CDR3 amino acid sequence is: CASSLGSFSSPLHF. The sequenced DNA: TGTGCCAGCAGCTTAGGCTCATTCAGTTCACCCCTCCACTTT.